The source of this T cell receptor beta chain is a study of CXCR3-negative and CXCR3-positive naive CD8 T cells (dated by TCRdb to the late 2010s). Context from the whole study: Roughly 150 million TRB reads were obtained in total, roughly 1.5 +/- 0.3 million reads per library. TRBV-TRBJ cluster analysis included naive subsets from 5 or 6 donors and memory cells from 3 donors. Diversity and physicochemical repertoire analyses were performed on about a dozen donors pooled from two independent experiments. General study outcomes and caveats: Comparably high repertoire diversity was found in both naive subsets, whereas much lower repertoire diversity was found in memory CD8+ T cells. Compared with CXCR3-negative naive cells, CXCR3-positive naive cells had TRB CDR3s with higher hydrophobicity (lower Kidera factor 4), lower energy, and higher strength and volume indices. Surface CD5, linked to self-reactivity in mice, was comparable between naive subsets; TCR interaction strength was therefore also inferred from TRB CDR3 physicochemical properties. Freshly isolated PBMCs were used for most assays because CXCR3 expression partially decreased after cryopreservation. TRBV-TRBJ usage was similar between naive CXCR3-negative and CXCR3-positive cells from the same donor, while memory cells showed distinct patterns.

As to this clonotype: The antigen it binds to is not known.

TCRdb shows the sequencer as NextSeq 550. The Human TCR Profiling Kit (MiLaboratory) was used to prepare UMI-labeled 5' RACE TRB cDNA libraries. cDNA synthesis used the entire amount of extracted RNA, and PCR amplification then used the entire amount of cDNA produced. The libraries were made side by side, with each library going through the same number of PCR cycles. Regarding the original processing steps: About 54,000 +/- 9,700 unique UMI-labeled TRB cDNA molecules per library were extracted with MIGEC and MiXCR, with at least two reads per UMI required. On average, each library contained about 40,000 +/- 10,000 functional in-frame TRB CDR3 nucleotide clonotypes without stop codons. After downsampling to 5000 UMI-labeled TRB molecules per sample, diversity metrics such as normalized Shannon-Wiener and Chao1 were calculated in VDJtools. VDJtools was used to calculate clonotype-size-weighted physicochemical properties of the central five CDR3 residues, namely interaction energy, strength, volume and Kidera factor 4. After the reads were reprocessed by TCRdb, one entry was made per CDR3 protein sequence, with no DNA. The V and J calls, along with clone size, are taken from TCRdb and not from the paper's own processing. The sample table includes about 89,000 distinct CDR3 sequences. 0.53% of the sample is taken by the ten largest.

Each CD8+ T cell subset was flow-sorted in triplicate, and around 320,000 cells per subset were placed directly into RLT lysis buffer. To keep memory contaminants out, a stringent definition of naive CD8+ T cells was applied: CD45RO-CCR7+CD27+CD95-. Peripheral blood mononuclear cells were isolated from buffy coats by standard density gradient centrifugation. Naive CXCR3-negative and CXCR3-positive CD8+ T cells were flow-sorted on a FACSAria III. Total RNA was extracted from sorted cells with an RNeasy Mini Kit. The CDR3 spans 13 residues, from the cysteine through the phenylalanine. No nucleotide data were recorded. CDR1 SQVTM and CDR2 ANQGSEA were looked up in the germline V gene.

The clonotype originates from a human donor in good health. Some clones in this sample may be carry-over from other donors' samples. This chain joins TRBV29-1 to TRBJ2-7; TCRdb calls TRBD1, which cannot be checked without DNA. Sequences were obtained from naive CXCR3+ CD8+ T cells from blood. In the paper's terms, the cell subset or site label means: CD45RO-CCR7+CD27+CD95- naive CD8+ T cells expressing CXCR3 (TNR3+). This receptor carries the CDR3 CSVDLGDGYEQYF.